The present entry profiles one T cell receptor (beta chain) with its context. V lost 5 bases and J lost 5; bases outside the gene matches: 9. Germline CDR1 and CDR2: SNHLY and FYNNEI. This CDR3 has 14 amino acids. The data were taken from a study of blood T cell repertoires in COVID-19. Data came from immunoSEQ multiplex PCR; TCRdb stores just in-frame clones and leaves some out. The repertoire holds about 250,000 clones, 85% to 90% seen once, with over 2% in the top ten. Across under 25 US areas, participants ranged in age from about 18 to 90 years. The sequencing sample was made of PBMCs or T cells enriched from blood (not recorded which). This clonotype was sampled from a woman aged 18 to 35 who had recovered from COVID-19. The chain couples TRBV2 to TRBJ2-7, with TRBD2 matching 7 bases. DNA of the CDR3: TGTGCCAGCAGTTGGGCCAGTCGGGGGGACGAGCAGTACTTC. Residues: CASSWASRGDEQYF.